Given below is one T cell receptor (beta chain) in context. Antigen specificity is unknown. Mismatch with germline at one junction end may stem from a read error. The entry originates in a study of T cell repertoires in cytomegalovirus infection. Study-wide results and caveats: CMV-specific TCR beta clonotypes restricted by HLA-C dominated the ex vivo response.

TCRdb passed the reads through MiXCR, listing each CDR3 protein once. The sample gives about 360,000 distinct CDR3 sequences, around 18% of which show up once; 7.5% to 9% is in the top ten. Germline V lookup: CDR1 SGHAT, CDR2 FQNNGV. The CDR3 totals 15 residues. The sequencing input was PBMCs. The gene calls are TRBV11-2 and TRBJ2-1; TRBD2 matches at 9 bases. The clonotype originates from a human donor in good health (CMV status not recorded). Some clones in this sample may be carry-over from other donors' samples. The CDR3 here is CASSLGGGAYNEQSF. The CDR3 region has the DNA TGTGCCAGCAGCTTAGGCGGGGGGGCCTACAATGAGCAGTCCTTC.